The clone carrying this T cell receptor (beta chain) was counted a few times. Its antigen is unidentified. This specimen comes from a study of T cell repertoires in cytomegalovirus infection. The ends lost 1 base at V and 0 bases at J; junction bases unmatched: 13. The CDR3 spans 18 residues. Germline V gene sequence: CDR1 SQVTM, CDR2 ANQGSEA. TCRdb passed the reads through MiXCR, listing each CDR3 protein once. The table shows under 150,000 distinct CDR3 sequences, with about 33% occurring only once. The clonotype originates from a human donor in good health (CMV status not recorded). Some clones in this sample may be carry-over from other donors' samples. This specimen consisted of CD8+ T cells from cultured PBMCs, obtained from culture after CMV antigen stimulation. The chain has TRBV29-1 and TRBJ1-1, with 8 bases lining up with TRBD1. The DNA of the CDR3 is TGCAGCGTTGAAGGCCTCGACAGGGGCATCGAGGTGAACACTGAAGCTTTCTTT. It is translated as CSVEGLDRGIEVNTEAFF. Together with reference TRBV29-1 and TRBJ1-1, the CDR3 gives the full variable domain: SAVISQKPSRDICQRGTSLTIQCQVDSQVTMMFWYRQQPGQSLTLIATANQGSEATYESGFVIDKFPISRPNLTFSTLTVSNMSPEDSSIYLCSVEGLDRGIEVNTEAFFGQGTRLTVV.